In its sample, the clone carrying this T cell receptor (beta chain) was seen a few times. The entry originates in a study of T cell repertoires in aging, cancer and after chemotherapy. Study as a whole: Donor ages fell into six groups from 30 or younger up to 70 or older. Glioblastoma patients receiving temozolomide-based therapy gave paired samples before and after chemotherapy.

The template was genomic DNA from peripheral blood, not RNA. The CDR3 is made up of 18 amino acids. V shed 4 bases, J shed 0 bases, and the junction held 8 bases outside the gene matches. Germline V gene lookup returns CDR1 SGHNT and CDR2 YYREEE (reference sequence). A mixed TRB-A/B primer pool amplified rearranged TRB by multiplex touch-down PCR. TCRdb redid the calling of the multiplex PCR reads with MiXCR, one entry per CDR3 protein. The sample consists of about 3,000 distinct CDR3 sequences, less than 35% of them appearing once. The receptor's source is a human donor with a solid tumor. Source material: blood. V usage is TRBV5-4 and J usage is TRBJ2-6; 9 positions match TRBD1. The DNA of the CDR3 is TGTGCCAGCAGCGATCCGGGACAGGGAATCTCTGGGGCCAACGTCCTGACTTTC. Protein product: CASSDPGQGISGANVLTF. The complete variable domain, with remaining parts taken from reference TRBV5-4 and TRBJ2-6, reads ETGVTQSPTHLIKTRGQQVTLRCSSQSGHNTVSWYQQALGQGPQFIFQYYREEENGRGNFPPRFSGLQFPNYSSELNVNALELDDSALYLCASSDPGQGISGANVLTFGAGSRLTVL.